This TCR beta chain was recorded in a study of blood T cells in healthy people across ages. V was trimmed by 2 bases and J by 4 bases, leaving 12 bases between them. The CDR3 covers 14 residues. CDR1 and CDR2 (germline): DFQATT, SNEGSKA (reference sequence). Through a sample-barcoded 5' primer and a J-beta primer mix, a second PCR was run for roughly 7 to 11 cycles. TCRdb fed the 5' RACE reads into MiXCR, producing one record per CDR3 protein. The table lists 850,000 to 1,300,000 distinct CDR3 sequences, 40% to 55% of them singletons. The V gene is TRBV20-1, the J gene TRBJ2-1; maybe TRBD1 (6 bases). The sample taken for sequencing was blood. The clonotype was recovered from a woman in her fifties or sixties in good health. The chain's CDR3 is CSARWQGKYNEQFF. The CDR3 nucleotides read TGCAGTGCTAGATGGCAGGGGAAATACAATGAGCAGTTCTTC.